The rows below give T cell receptor beta chains drawn from one sample of a study of cytomegalovirus exposure and HLA in healthy donors. TCRdb keeps only in-frame clones here, not all; method: immunoSEQ multiplex PCR. This sample carries about 160,000 clones, roughly 72% of them seen once, and the ten largest clones take over 6%. What was sequenced was PBMCs. The receptors shown here come from a middle-aged man in good health and CMV-seropositive. CDR3s include the opening cysteine and the closing phenylalanine or tryptophan. The order of the fields is V gene, D gene, clone size, J gene, CDR3 DNA, CDR3 protein. D genes are given only for firm matches. The size entry is marked missing in some rows and otherwise reads once, few, many or a size class.

TRBV5-1	TRBD2	few	TRBJ2-7	TGCGCCAGCAGACTAGCGGAAACCTACGAGCAGTACTTC	CASRLAETYEQYF
TRBV29-1	TRBD1	few	TRBJ1-5	TGCAGCGTCGCGCCCGGGACAGGGGTTCAGCCCCAGCATTTT	CSVAPGTGVQPQHF
TRBV11-3	.	.	TRBJ2-2	TGTGCCAGCAGCCACAGGAGAACCGGGGAGCTGTTTTTT	CASSHRRTGELFF
TRBV27	.	.	TRBJ1-1	TGTGCCAGCAGGGACAGACCGAGGACTGAAGCTTTCTTT	CASRDRPRTEAFF
TRBV5-1	.	.	TRBJ1-5	TGCGCCAGCAGCTTGGCCGGGGGGTGGGAACAGCCCCAGCATTTT	CASSLAGGWEQPQHF
TRBV7-8	TRBD2	few	TRBJ2-7	TGTGCCAGCAGCTTCTTCAGCGGGGGGTTCTCCTACGAGCAGTACTTC	CASSFFSGGFSYEQYF
TRBV7-6	TRBD2	.	TRBJ2-3	TGTGCCAGCAGCCCCCGACGGACTAGCCCGTTTATCGCAGATACGCAGTATTTT	CASSPRRTSPFIADTQYF
TRBV19	TRBD1	.	TRBJ2-6	TGTGCCAGTAGTAATGGACAGGGGAATGCTGGGGCCAACGTCCTGACTTTC	CASSNGQGNAGANVLTF
TRBV7-2	.	.	TRBJ2-5	TGTGCCAGCAGCTCTTCAGGGGCCCAAGAGACCCAGTACTTC	CASSSSGAQETQYF
TRBV7-9	.	few	TRBJ1-1	TGTGCCAGCAGCGAGTGGACTGAAGCTTTCTTT	CASSEWTEAFF
TRBV7-9	.	.	TRBJ1-1	TGTTCCAGCAGCTTTACCTCCAGTCTGAACACTGAAGCTTTCTTT	CSSSFTSSLNTEAFF
TRBV7-6	TRBD2	.	TRBJ2-7	TGTGCCAGCAGCTATTTAGCGGGGGGGACCTACGAGCAGTACTTC	CASSYLAGGTYEQYF
TRBV27	.	.	TRBJ1-2	TGTGCCAGCAGGAATAGGGCAGGGGTAGGCTACACCTTC	CASRNRAGVGYTF
TRBV9	.	few	TRBJ1-3	TGTGCCAGCGGATACAGTGGGGAGTCTGGAAACACCATATATTTT	CASGYSGESGNTIYF
TRBV18	.	.	TRBJ2-7	TGTGCCAGCTCACCACGGATGGACAGCCCTTCGGGCGAGCAGTACTTC	CASSPRMDSPSGEQYF
TRBV7-9	.	.	TRBJ2-2	TGTTCCAGCAGCTTATACGCCCAGGGCACCGGGGAGCTGTTTTTT	CSSSLYAQGTGELFF
TRBV15	.	.	TRBJ1-1	TGTGCCACCAGCATACCGCGGAACACTGAAGCTTTCTTT	CATSIPRNTEAFF
TRBV6-1	.	few	TRBJ2-3	TGTGCCAGCACCCCTAGCGCTAGCACAGATACGCAGTATTTT	CASTPSASTDTQYF
TRBV4-3	.	.	TRBJ1-3	TGCGCCAGCAGCCAAGTGGTCGGACAGACCTCTGGAAACACCATATATTTT	CASSQVVGQTSGNTIYF
TRBV10-3	.	.	TRBJ2-7	TGTGCCATCAGTGATAGGCTGGAGGCCAGTTCCTACGAGCAGTACTTC	CAISDRLEASSYEQYF
TRBV4-3	TRBD2	.	TRBJ2-5	TGCGCCAGCAGCCAAGAATCCGGGACTAGCGAAGAGACCCAGTACTTC	CASSQESGTSEETQYF
TRBV5-6	.	.	TRBJ2-3	TGTGCCAGCAGCTTGGAAGGCCTCCTAAGCGGCACAGATACGCAGTATTTT	CASSLEGLLSGTDTQYF